These 27 T cell receptor beta chains came from one sample sequenced in a study of cytomegalovirus exposure and HLA in healthy donors. The PCR was carried out with 60 Vbeta primers and 13 Jbeta primers. Repertoires were generated with immunoSEQ multiplex PCR, while TCRdb's copy carries only in-frame clones and drops some. The sample contains approximately 100,000 clones, roughly two thirds of which appear only once. The sequencing sample was made of PBMCs. The receptors were gathered from a female donor in good health and CMV-seronegative.

This clone was seen a single time. The V and J genes are TRBV14 and TRBJ1-5, with D perhaps TRBD1 (6 bases). CDR1 is SGHDN and CDR2 is FVKESK in the germline V gene. This CDR3 spans 16 amino acids. Trimming left V 4 bases short and J 3 bases short, with 16 bases between. CDR3 nucleotides: TGTGCCAGCAGCCCTGGACAGAGGGGCTTCAATCAGCCCCAGCATTTT. Translating it yields CASSPGQRGFNQPQHF.

The gene calls are TRBV7-9 and TRBJ1-1, with D perhaps TRBD1 (5 bases). The germline V and J ends were trimmed by 0 bases and 4 bases, with 12 bases remaining between them. The CDR3 is 15 amino acids. Germline CDR1 is SEHNR and CDR2 is FQNEAQ (reference sequence). CDR3 sequence (DNA): TGTGCCAGCAGCTTAGCGCAGGGTATCGGCACTGAAGCTTTCTTT. Translated, it gives CASSLAQGIGTEAFF. The whole variable domain, remainder taken from reference TRBV7-9 and TRBJ1-1, is DTGVSQNPRHKITKRGQNVTFRCDPISEHNRLYWYRQTLGQGPEFLTYFQNEAQLEKSRLLSDRFSAERPKGSFSTLEIQRTEQGDSAMYLCASSLAQGIGTEAFFGQGTRLTVV.

The CDR3 region is CASSEVSGWGVEQFF. The CDR3 DNA reads as TGTGCCAGCAGTGAAGTTTCGGGATGGGGGGTTGAGCAGTTCTTC. The chain joins TRBV2 to TRBJ2-1; D perhaps matches TRBD2 (6 bases). This CDR3 comprises 15 residues. Germline values: CDR1 SNHLY, CDR2 FYNNEI. The V gene lost 1 base and the J gene lost 9 bases, with 16 bases spanning the gap.

The chain is built from TRBV28 and TRBJ2-5, with 8 bases identical to TRBD2. V was pared by 3 bases and J by 4 bases, with 4 bases of the junction left unmatched. Per germline, CDR1 MDHEN and CDR2 SYDVKM. The CDR3 length is 14 residues. For the CDR3, the DNA is TGTGCCAGCAGTTTCGGGGGGGCCGGAGAGACCCAGTACTTC. Protein sequence: CASSFGGAGETQYF.

The V and J genes are TRBV29-1 and TRBJ2-2; tentatively, D is TRBD2 (6 bases). With 7 bases removed from V and 5 bases from J, the gap between germline ends came to 17 bases. Germline lookup yields CDR1 SQVTM and CDR2 ANQGSEA. The CDR3 sequence is 14 residues long. The CDR3 DNA reads TGCAGCGGCCAGGCGGGAACGGGAACCGGGGAGCTGTTTTTT. It specifies CSGQAGTGTGELFF.

The chain carries TRBV10-3 and TRBJ2-5; 8 bases are shared with TRBD2. V was clipped by 3 bases and J by 5 bases; unmatched bases: 17. Germline CDR1 and CDR2: ENHRY and SYGVKD. This CDR3 spans 18 amino acids. The CDR3 protein is CAISERGVSGTSRETQYF. The CDR3 nucleotides read TGTGCCATCAGTGAAAGAGGGGTTAGCGGGACCTCGCGCGAGACCCAGTACTTC.

The chain links TRBV18 to TRBJ1-5; D is unclear. V dropped 2 bases and J dropped 5 bases, with 10 bases sitting between them. The CDR3 totals 14 residues. CDR1 and CDR2 (germline): KGHSH, LQKENI. DNA of the CDR3: TGTGCCAGCTCACCAAGGACGGAGGATCAGCCCCAGCATTTT. It specifies CASSPRTEDQPQHF.

This clone was seen many times. At the DNA level, this CDR3 is encoded by other sequences in the same sample as well. The gene calls are TRBV19 and TRBJ1-1, with a weak D call TRBD1 (6 bases). The germline V and J ends were trimmed by 7 bases and 0 bases, with 9 bases remaining between them. From germline, CDR1 is LNHDA and CDR2 SQIVND (reference sequence). The CDR3 is made up of 13 amino acids. The CDR3 coding sequence is TGTGCCAGTAAAGGACAGATGAACACTGAAGCTTTCTTT. Its translation is CASKGQMNTEAFF.

This clone was seen a single time. This chain links TRBV18 with TRBJ1-6; 9 nucleotides line up with TRBD1. The CDR3 length is 19 residues. Per germline, CDR1 KGHSH and CDR2 LQKENI. The junction had 9 bases not matched to a gene; V was cut back by 1 base and J by 2 bases. CDR3 sequence (DNA): TGTGCCAGCTCACCACAAGGCGGGACAGGGATCCCCTATAATTCACCCCTCCACTTT. As protein: CASSPQGGTGIPYNSPLHF.

This chain uses TRBV5-6 with TRBJ1-4; TRBD1 might be the D (6 bases). The germline V gene has CDR1 SGHDT and CDR2 YYEEEE. The germline V and J ends were trimmed by 2 bases and 5 bases, with 19 bases remaining between them. CDR3 length equals 17 residues. CDR3 in DNA: TGTGCCAGCAGCTTAAAAGAATCTGGGACACTGAATGAAAAACTGTTTTTT. Protein product: CASSLKESGTLNEKLFF. Full variable domain (rest looked up from reference TRBV5-6 and TRBJ1-4): DAGVTQSPTHLIKTRGQQVTLRCSPKSGHDTVSWYQQALGQGPQFIFQYYEEEERQRGNFPDRFSGHQFPNYSSELNVNALLLGDSALYLCASSLKESGTLNEKLFFGSGTQLSVL.

This clone was picked up a small number of times. The chain joins TRBV13 to TRBJ2-7; D not resolved. The CDR3 has 15 amino acids. The germline gives CDR1 PRHDT, CDR2 FYEKMQ (reference sequence). V shed 5 bases and J shed 0 bases, with 14 bases lying between them. The CDR3 sequence: CASSGPKESSYEQYF. Written as DNA, the CDR3 is TGTGCCAGCAGCGGCCCTAAGGAGAGCTCCTACGAGCAGTACTTC.

This clone occurred a few times. The V gene is TRBV28, the J gene TRBJ1-4, with a tentative D call TRBD1 (5 bases). The CDR3 consists of 14 residues. Trimming removed 3 bases from V and 7 bases from J, with 12 bases in between. Germline V gives CDR1 MDHEN, CDR2 SYDVKM. CDR3 amino acids: CASSFRQGGEKLFF. CDR3 in DNA: TGTGCCAGCAGTTTTCGGCAGGGCGGTGAAAAACTGTTTTTT.

The chain is built from TRBV7-2 and TRBJ2-1; TRBD2 aligns across 7 bases. The CDR3 has 15 amino acids. Germline values: CDR1 SGHTA, CDR2 FQGNSA. Germline trimming cut 4 bases from V and 8 bases from J; bases unmatched to any gene: 11. CDR3 protein: CASSSRRGSRDEQFF. CDR3 DNA sequence: TGTGCCAGCAGCTCCAGGCGGGGGTCGAGAGATGAGCAGTTCTTC.

The chain employs TRBV7-9 and TRBJ2-3, with D possibly being TRBD1 (6 bases). V dropped 5 bases and J dropped 3 bases, with 15 bases sitting between them. This CDR3 region has 15 residues. In germline, CDR1 is SEHNR, CDR2 FQNEAQ (reference sequence). In DNA, the CDR3 is TGTGCCAGCAGCACGTACAGGGCACGGACAGATACGCAGTATTTT. Translating it yields CASSTYRARTDTQYF.

The genes are TRBV10-3 and TRBJ1-5; maybe TRBD1 (6 bases). The CDR3 totals 13 residues. Germline lookup yields CDR1 ENHRY and CDR2 SYGVKD. V gave up 7 bases and J gave up 5 bases, with 12 bases separating them. The CDR3 sequence is CAITRGADQPQHF. CDR3 nucleotide sequence: TGTGCCATCACCCGGGGGGCCGATCAGCCCCAGCATTTT.

The chain joins TRBV13 to TRBJ1-1; weak D call: TRBD1 (6 bases). V gave up 7 bases and J gave up 4 bases, with 16 bases separating them. CDR3 size: 14 residues. CDR1 is PRHDT and CDR2 is FYEKMQ in the germline V gene (reference sequence). CDR3 DNA sequence: TGTGCCAGCACCAGAGGGGGGGAAAGCACTGAAGCTTTCTTT. It yields the protein CASTRGGESTEAFF.

V is TRBV5-1 and J is TRBJ2-5; weak D call: TRBD1 (6 bases). V was cut by 5 bases and J by 1 base, with 15 bases left in between. Germline lookup yields CDR1 SGHRS and CDR2 YFSETQ. The CDR3 has 15 residues. The CDR3 sequence is CASSAGQTIQETQYF. Here the CDR3 DNA reads TGCGCCAGCAGTGCTGGACAGACCATCCAAGAGACCCAGTACTTC. The entire variable domain, with the rest obtained from reference TRBV5-1 and TRBJ2-5, is as follows: KAGVTQTPRYLIKTRGQQVTLSCSPISGHRSVSWYQQTPGQGLQFLFEYFSETQRNKGNFPGRFSGRQFSNSRSEMNVSTLELGDSALYLCASSAGQTIQETQYFGPGTRLLVL.

This clone was detected only once. This rearrangement joins TRBV5-1 to TRBJ2-7, with D unclear. The CDR3 has 14 residues. Trimming pared 4 bases from V and 0 bases from J, leaving 11 bases between. From germline, CDR1 is SGHRS and CDR2 YFSETQ. CDR3 amino acids: CASSPPGNSYEQYF. The CDR3 DNA sequence: TGCGCCAGCAGCCCCCCAGGCAACTCCTACGAGCAGTACTTC.

A few counts support this clone. The chain links TRBV28 to TRBJ2-3, with D perhaps TRBD1 (6 bases). Germline V gene sequence: CDR1 MDHEN, CDR2 SYDVKM. V lost 3 bases to trimming and J lost 2 bases, with 12 bases between them. CDR3 length: 15 residues. The CDR3 region has the DNA TGTGCCAGCAGTTTGATACAGGGATACACAGATACGCAGTATTTT. Translation: CASSLIQGYTDTQYF.

The rearrangement joins TRBV2 to TRBJ2-7, with 9 bases matching TRBD2. CDR1 and CDR2 (germline): SNHLY, FYNNEI. Trimming took 3 bases from V and 4 from J; bases not matched to a gene: 10. This CDR3 has 16 residues. The CDR3 sequence: CASSDSESSGSYEQYF. The CDR3 DNA is TGTGCCAGCAGTGACTCTGAGAGTAGCGGGAGTTACGAGCAGTACTTC.

The chain joins TRBV28 to TRBJ2-4; the D is unclear. This CDR3 comprises 17 residues. Trimming removed 6 bases from V and 0 bases from J, with 18 bases in between. Looked up from germline, CDR1 is MDHEN and CDR2 is SYDVKM. The CDR3 protein is CASRLPPCALAKNIQYF. DNA of the CDR3: TGTGCCAGCAGACTCCCCCCTTGTGCTCTAGCCAAAAACATTCAGTACTTC.

The chain uses TRBV20-1 and TRBJ2-1, with unresolved D. V was cut by 0 bases and J by 7 bases, with 4 bases left in between. CDR1 is DFQATT, CDR2 SNEGSKA, per germline (reference sequence). This CDR3 contains 11 residues. The CDR3 loop is CSARDSNEQFF. DNA for the CDR3: TGCAGTGCTAGAGATTCTAATGAGCAGTTCTTC.

The chain has TRBV9 and TRBJ1-6, with a tentative D call TRBD1 (6 bases). Germline-derived CDR1 and CDR2 are SGDLS and YYNGEE. V was clipped by 4 bases and J by 8 bases, with 16 bases between them. This CDR3 contains 15 residues. CDR3 sequence reads: CASSTGRGVDSPLHF. CDR3 DNA: TGTGCCAGCAGCACAGGGAGAGGGGTGGATTCACCCCTCCACTTT.

The chain uses TRBV10-3 and TRBJ2-1, with 10 bases lining up with TRBD2. CDR3 length: 13 residues. From germline, CDR1 is ENHRY and CDR2 SYGVKD. V gave up 6 bases and J gave up 8 bases; unmatched junction bases: 4. Here the CDR3 reads CAIRYLAGDEQFF. CDR3 nucleotides: TGTGCCATCAGGTACCTAGCGGGAGATGAGCAGTTCTTC.

The CDR3 region is CASSRYSGPQETQYF. In DNA form, the CDR3 reads TGCGCCAGCAGCAGGTACAGCGGTCCTCAAGAGACCCAGTACTTC. The V and J genes are TRBV5-1 and TRBJ2-5, with D possibly matching TRBD2 (5 bases). Germline V gene data show CDR1 as SGHRS and CDR2 as YFSETQ. V lost 4 bases, J lost 2 bases, and 15 bases lay in between. The CDR3 is 15 residues long.

This clone was seen a handful of times. V is TRBV5-1 and J is TRBJ1-1, with TRBD1 matching over 8 bases. With 2 bases clipped from V and 5 bases from J, the junction kept 5 bases outside the gene matches. This CDR3 contains 14 residues. The germline V gene has CDR1 SGHRS and CDR2 YFSETQ. CDR3 nucleotide sequence: TGCGCCAGCAGCTTCGGACAGGGACTAACTGAAGCTTTCTTT. This encodes CASSFGQGLTEAFF.

This chain links TRBV7-9 with TRBJ2-5; 8 bases agree with TRBD2. Per germline, CDR1 SEHNR and CDR2 FQNEAQ (reference sequence). The CDR3 is 14 residues long. J gave up 2 bases and V 5 bases, and 4 bases lay outside the gene matches. The CDR3: CASSPRLAQETQYF. In nucleotides, the CDR3 is TGTGCCAGCAGCCCTAGACTAGCGCAAGAGACCCAGTACTTC.